These T cell receptor beta chains were read from a single sample in a study of T cell responses to AZD1222 COVID-19 vaccine. Profiling relied on immunoSEQ multiplex PCR, and the TCRdb table lists in-frame clones only, not all of them. The data show 100,000 to 120,000 clones, with 80% to 95% seen just once and roughly 2.7% held by the top ten. Sample: peripheral blood, taken 28 days after the second AZD1222 dose. These receptors originate from an adult who received the AZD1222 COVID-19 vaccine. Both conserved end residues are part of each CDR3. A D gene is named only where the DNA matches it firmly. Size is stated for part of the rows, as once, few or many counts, or as a class when the clone is expanded.

>TRBJ2-5|.|.|TRBV3-1/TRBV3-2
CASSQGPIQETQYF
TGTGCCAGCAGCCAGGGACCCATACAAGAGACCCAGTACTTC
>TRBJ1-1|.|.|TRBV5-1
CASSLYRVDTEAFF
TGCGCCAGCAGCTTGTACAGGGTGGACACTGAAGCTTTCTTT
>TRBJ2-2|.|.|TRBV27
CASSSSGTGELFF
TGTGCCAGCAGTTCCTCAGGGACCGGGGAGCTGTTTTTT
>TRBJ1-2|once|.|TRBV11-2
CASSLAAGPNYGYTF
TGTGCCAGCAGCTTAGCGGCAGGGCCTAACTATGGCTACACCTTC
>TRBJ1-2|.|.|TRBV5-4
CASSLGGLNYGYTF
TGTGCCAGCAGCTTGGGGGGCTTAAACTATGGCTACACCTTC
>TRBJ2-2|.|TRBD2|TRBV4-2
CASSQATSGVNTGELFF
TGTGCCAGCAGCCAAGCTACTAGCGGGGTAAACACCGGGGAGCTGTTTTTT
>TRBJ1-2|few|.|TRBV5-1
CASSQYRVQDGYTF
TGCGCCAGCAGCCAGTACAGGGTCCAAGATGGCTACACCTTC
>TRBJ1-1|.|.|TRBV6-4
CASSLMGDTEAFF
TGTGCCAGCAGCTTAATGGGAGACACTGAAGCTTTCTTT
>TRBJ2-7|.|.|TRBV5-1
CASSYDPFYEQYF
TGCGCCAGCAGCTATGACCCGTTTTACGAGCAGTACTTC
>TRBJ1-4|.|.|TRBV5-1
CASSFDGFNEKLFF
TGCGCCAGCAGCTTTGATGGTTTTAATGAAAAACTGTTTTTT
>TRBJ1-4|.|.|TRBV7-8
CASSKLPANEKLFF
TGTGCCAGCAGCAAACTTCCGGCTAATGAAAAACTGTTTTTT
>TRBJ2-7|once|TRBD1|TRBV5-4
CASSADQGAFYEQYF
TGTGCCAGCAGCGCCGACCAGGGGGCATTTTACGAGCAGTACTTC
>TRBJ2-3|.|.|TRBV20-1
CSASHQNTQYF
TGCAGTGCTAGTCATCAGAATACGCAGTATTTT
>TRBJ2-3|.|TRBD2|TRBV7-2
CASSLYPGGRSPPTDTQYF
TGTGCCAGCAGCTTATATCCGGGGGGGCGTTCCCCCCCCACAGATACGCAGTATTTT
>TRBJ2-3|.|.|TRBV6-4
CASSDSSGADTQYF
TGTGCCAGCAGTGACTCGTCCGGGGCAGATACGCAGTATTTT
>TRBJ1-1|.|.|TRBV14
CASSQDGGQINTEAFF
TGTGCCAGCAGCCAAGACGGTGGACAGATAAACACTGAAGCTTTCTTT
>TRBJ1-2|.|.|TRBV29-1
CSAGDPTGYTF
TGCAGCGCGGGGGATCCTACTGGCTACACCTTC
>TRBJ2-7|.|TRBD2|TRBV5-4
CASSLPWGGEQYF
TGTGCCAGCAGCTTGCCCTGGGGGGGCGAGCAGTACTTC
>TRBJ2-3|.|.|TRBV18
CASSPLIRTDTQYF
TGTGCCAGCTCACCTCTAATCCGCACAGATACGCAGTATTTT
>TRBJ2-5|.|.|TRBV5-1
CASSPGWAQETQYF
TGCGCCAGCAGCCCCGGGTGGGCGCAAGAGACCCAGTACTTC
>TRBJ1-1|.|TRBD1|TRBV18
CASSPYDRADTEAFF
TGTGCCAGCTCACCATACGACAGGGCAGACACTGAAGCTTTCTTT
>TRBJ1-5|.|.|TRBV18
CASSDTGRNFPHYSNQPQHF
TGTGCCAGCTCAGACACCGGTCGGAATTTCCCCCATTATAGCAATCAGCCCCAGCATTTT
>TRBJ2-3|.|.|TRBV5-6
CASHSGGVQYF
TGTGCCAGCCACAGCGGTGGGGTGCAGTATTTT
>TRBJ1-2|.|TRBD1|TRBV7-2
CASSFRTGGYGYTF
TGTGCCAGCAGCTTCAGGACAGGGGGCTATGGCTACACCTTC
>TRBJ1-1|.|.|TRBV5-6
CASSSVRVMNTEAFF
TGTGCCAGCAGCTCGGTCCGGGTCATGAACACTGAAGCTTTCTTT
>TRBJ2-1|.|TRBD2|TRBV9
CASSKLVSGDEQFF
TGTGCCAGCAGCAAGTTAGTTAGCGGGGATGAGCAGTTCTTC
>TRBJ2-1|few|TRBD2|TRBV5-1
CASSSTSGGADEQFF
TGCGCCAGCAGCTCGACTAGCGGGGGGGCCGATGAGCAGTTCTTC
>TRBJ2-2|.|.|TRBV12-5
CASGLTSGTLAKSGELFF
TGTGCTAGTGGTCTGACCTCCGGGACCCTCGCGAAGTCCGGGGAGCTGTTTTTT
>TRBJ2-2|few|.|TRBV5-1
CASSPTTVTGELFF
TGCGCCAGCAGCCCGACGACAGTCACCGGGGAGCTGTTTTTT
>TRBJ1-4|.|TRBD1|TRBV7-2
CASSRTGGLEKLFF
TGTGCCAGCAGCCGGACAGGGGGCCTCGAAAAACTGTTTTTT
>TRBJ2-7|.|.|TRBV3-1/TRBV3-2
CASSQVKFEQYF
TGTGCCAGCAGCCAAGTAAAGTTCGAGCAGTACTTC
>TRBJ1-2|.|.|TRBV5-1
CASSLGGRRVYGYTF
TGCGCCAGCAGCTTGGGTGGGCGGAGGGTCTATGGCTACACCTTC
>TRBJ1-4|.|.|TRBV15
CATSRAGNEKLFF
TGTGCCACCAGCAGAGCAGGGAATGAAAAACTGTTTTTT
>TRBJ1-2|.|.|TRBV12-3/TRBV12-4
CASSFGRERGYTF
TGTGCCAGCAGTTTCGGCCGGGAACGTGGCTACACCTTC
>TRBJ1-1|.|.|TRBV18
CASSPQGSEAFF
TGTGCCAGCTCACCGCAGGGCTCTGAAGCTTTCTTT
>TRBJ1-1|.|.|TRBV5-4
CASSGPSTGRGTEAFF
TGTGCCAGCAGCGGCCCTTCGACAGGCCGAGGCACTGAAGCTTTCTTT
>TRBJ2-7|.|TRBD1|TRBV18
CASSPRGQAGSYEQYF
TGTGCCAGCTCACCAAGAGGACAGGCGGGTTCCTACGAGCAGTACTTC
>TRBJ1-2|.|.|TRBV18
CASSTDVVYGYTF
TGTGCCAGCTCTACCGACGTAGTCTATGGCTACACCTTC
>TRBJ2-2|.|TRBD2|TRBV5-4
CASSFSSGGAGELFF
TGTGCCAGCAGCTTTTCTAGCGGGGGGGCCGGGGAGCTGTTTTTT
>TRBJ2-5|.|.|TRBV6-5
CASSRGVEGLQTQYF
TGTGCCAGCAGTCGAGGGGTAGAGGGGTTACAGACCCAGTACTTC
>TRBJ2-1|.|.|TRBV4-1
CASSRSPGHLTYNEQFF
TGCGCCAGCAGCCGATCGCCGGGACACCTTACCTACAATGAGCAGTTCTTC
>TRBJ2-7|.|TRBD1|TRBV6-6
CASSRPGQLTYEQYF
TGTGCCAGCAGTAGACCGGGACAGCTAACTTACGAGCAGTACTTC
>TRBJ2-3|once|.|TRBV7-9
CASSSLQGLDTQYF
TGTGCCAGCAGCTCGCTACAGGGTTTGGATACGCAGTATTTT
>TRBJ2-4|few|.|TRBV6-5
CASSPLDRLNIQYF
TGTGCCAGCAGCCCACTCGACAGGTTGAACATTCAGTACTTC
>TRBJ1-6|.|TRBD1|TRBV7-7
CASRGQERSSYNSPLHF
TGTGCTAGCAGGGGACAGGAACGGAGCTCCTATAATTCACCCCTCCACTTT